Following are 10 T cell receptor beta chains from one sample sequenced in a study of T cell changes during pregnancy in multiple sclerosis. Measured with immunoSEQ multiplex PCR; TCRdb has only the in-frame clones, and not every one. The top ten clones hold about 1.5% of a sample with roughly 110,000 clones, 92% of them seen once. This material consisted of peripheral blood, taken in the third trimester of pregnancy. The source of these receptors is a female donor with multiple sclerosis, enrolled in a pregnancy study.

The chain combines TRBV19 with TRBJ1-1; a possible D gene is TRBD1 (5 bases). Per germline, CDR1 LNHDA and CDR2 SQIVND (reference sequence). V dropped 9 bases and J dropped 1 base, with 9 bases sitting between them. This CDR3 has 12 amino acids. The CDR3 loop reads CASSQGNTEAFF. For the CDR3, the DNA is TGTGCCAGCTCTCAGGGGAACACTGAAGCTTTCTTT.

The chain employs TRBV5-1 and TRBJ2-7, with D possibly matching TRBD1 (6 bases). The germline gives CDR1 SGHRS, CDR2 YFSETQ. This CDR3 region has 16 residues. Trimming took off 4 bases at V and 0 bases at J, with 17 bases between the two ends. Here the CDR3 reads CASSPLDSLSSYEQYF. The CDR3 coding sequence is TGCGCCAGCAGCCCCCTGGACAGTCTTAGCTCCTACGAGCAGTACTTC. The full variable domain, in which reference TRBV5-1 and TRBJ2-7 provide the parts outside the CDR3, is KAGVTQTPRYLIKTRGQQVTLSCSPISGHRSVSWYQQTPGQGLQFLFEYFSETQRNKGNFPGRFSGRQFSNSRSEMNVSTLELGDSALYLCASSPLDSLSSYEQYFGPGTRLTVT.

The V and J genes are TRBV7-9 and TRBJ1-1, with D possibly being TRBD1 (6 bases). V was pared by 2 bases and J by 2 bases, with 24 bases between. This CDR3 spans 19 amino acids. The germline V gene encodes CDR1 SEHNR and CDR2 FQNEAQ (reference sequence). CDR3 residues: CASSLRGGGREIGNTEAFF. The CDR3 bases are TGTGCCAGCAGCTTAAGGGGCGGGGGCAGGGAGATCGGTAACACTGAAGCTTTCTTT.

As to this clone: A read error may produce the germline difference seen at one junction end. The rearrangement uses TRBV5-1 and TRBJ2-7, with 8 bases matching TRBD2. The CDR3 is 15 residues long. CDR1 is SGHRS, CDR2 YFSETQ, per germline. Here the CDR3 reads CASSPIASGSSEQYF. CDR3 nucleotides: TGCGCCAGCAGCCCCATTGCTAGCGGGTCCTCCGAGCAGTACTTC. The full variable domain, in which reference TRBV5-1 and TRBJ2-7 provide the parts outside the CDR3, is KAGVTQTPRYLIKTRGQQVTLSCSPISGHRSVSWYQQTPGQGLQFLFEYFSETQRNKGNFPGRFSGRQFSNSRSEMNVSTLELGDSALYLCASSPIASGSSEQYFGPGTRLTVT.

The genes are TRBV14 and TRBJ1-5; D may be TRBD1 (6 bases). CDR1 and CDR2 from the germline V gene are SGHDN and FVKESK. There are 16 residues in the CDR3. Trimming took 1 base from V and 6 from J, leaving 16 bases between them. The CDR3 region is CASSQGGKGESQPQHF. Written as DNA, the CDR3 is TGTGCCAGCAGCCAAGGAGGCAAGGGGGAAAGTCAGCCCCAGCATTTT.

This clone showed up just once. The chain uses TRBV11-1 and TRBJ2-7, with unresolved D. Trimming removed 5 bases at V and 0 bases at J, with 14 bases between. The CDR3 runs to 15 residues. Germline lookup yields CDR1 SGHAT and CDR2 FQDESV (reference sequence). The CDR3 loop reads CASSLGRHSSYEQYF. The CDR3 region has the DNA TGTGCCAGCAGCCTAGGTCGGCACAGCTCCTACGAGCAGTACTTC.

This chain uses TRBV19 with TRBJ1-6; no clear D. The CDR3 spans 15 residues. The V end was cut by 1 base, the J end by 9 bases, with 13 bases between. Germline V gene sequence: CDR1 LNHDA, CDR2 SQIVND (reference sequence). The chain's CDR3 is CASSIAEVASSPLHF. CDR3 bases: TGTGCCAGTAGTATAGCGGAGGTCGCGAGTTCACCCCTCCACTTT.

CDR3 amino acids: CASSFQGAHEQFF. DNA for the CDR3: TGCGCCAGCAGCTTCCAGGGGGCTCATGAGCAGTTCTTC. The V gene is TRBV5-1, the J gene TRBJ2-1, with 8 positions matching TRBD1. CDR3 length: 13 residues. Per germline, CDR1 SGHRS and CDR2 YFSETQ. J lost 8 bases, V lost 2 bases, and 3 bases had no gene match.

The chain couples TRBV19 to TRBJ2-3; 14 positions match TRBD2. Germline V gene lookup returns CDR1 LNHDA and CDR2 SQIVND (reference sequence). Losses at the gene ends were 3 bases for V and 0 bases for J; bases not matched to a gene: 17. The CDR3 loop spans 22 amino acids. The CDR3 protein is CASSIVWGLAGELTRSTDTQYF. The CDR3 nucleotides read TGTGCCAGTAGTATTGTCTGGGGACTAGCGGGAGAGCTGACTCGGAGCACAGATACGCAGTATTTT.

The rearrangement joins TRBV19 to TRBJ2-7; TRBD2 matches at 9 bases. V trimming: 3 bases; J trimming: 6 bases; junction bases outside the gene matches: 6. This CDR3 spans 14 amino acids. CDR1 and CDR2 (germline): LNHDA, SQIVND (reference sequence). In DNA form, the CDR3 reads TGTGCCAGTAGTATTGTAGCGGGAGCAGGCGAGCAGTACTTC. It yields the protein CASSIVAGAGEQYF.